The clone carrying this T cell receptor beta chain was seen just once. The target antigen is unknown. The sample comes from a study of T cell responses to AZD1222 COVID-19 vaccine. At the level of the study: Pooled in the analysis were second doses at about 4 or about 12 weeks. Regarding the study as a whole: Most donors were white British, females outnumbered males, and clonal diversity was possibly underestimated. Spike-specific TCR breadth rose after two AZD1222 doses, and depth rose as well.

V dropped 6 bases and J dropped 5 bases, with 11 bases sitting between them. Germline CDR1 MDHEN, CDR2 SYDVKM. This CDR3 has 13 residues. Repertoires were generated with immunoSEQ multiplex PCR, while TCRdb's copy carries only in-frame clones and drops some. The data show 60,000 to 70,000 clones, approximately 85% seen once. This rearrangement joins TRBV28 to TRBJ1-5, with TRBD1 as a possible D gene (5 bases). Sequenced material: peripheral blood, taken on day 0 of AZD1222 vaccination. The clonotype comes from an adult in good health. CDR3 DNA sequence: TGTGCCAGCAGAGGGGATTTGCATCAGCCCCAGCATTTT. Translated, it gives CASRGDLHQPQHF.